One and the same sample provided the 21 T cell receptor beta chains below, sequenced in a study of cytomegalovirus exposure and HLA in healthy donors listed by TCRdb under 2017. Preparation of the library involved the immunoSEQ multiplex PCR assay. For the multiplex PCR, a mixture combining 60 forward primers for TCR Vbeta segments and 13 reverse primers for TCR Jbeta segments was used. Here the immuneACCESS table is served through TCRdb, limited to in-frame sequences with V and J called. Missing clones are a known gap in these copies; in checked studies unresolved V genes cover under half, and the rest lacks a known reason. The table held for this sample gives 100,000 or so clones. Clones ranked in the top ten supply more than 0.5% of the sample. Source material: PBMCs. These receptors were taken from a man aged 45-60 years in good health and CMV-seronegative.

This chain's CDR3 is CASRASVGTEAFF. CDR3 coding DNA: TGTGCCAGTAGAGCCTCGGTTGGCACTGAAGCTTTCTTT. J is TRBJ1-1 and V is TRBV19; D ambiguous. V was shortened by 6 bases and J by 4 bases, with 12 bases between the two germline ends. CDR1 LNHDA and CDR2 SQIVND come from the germline V gene (reference sequence). CDR3 size: 13 residues.

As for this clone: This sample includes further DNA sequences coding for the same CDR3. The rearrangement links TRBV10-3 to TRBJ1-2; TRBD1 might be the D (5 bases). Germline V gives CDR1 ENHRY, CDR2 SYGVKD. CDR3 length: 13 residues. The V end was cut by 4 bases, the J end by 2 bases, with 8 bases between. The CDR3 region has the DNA TGTGCCATCAGTGGCGACAGCAACTATGGCTACACCTTC. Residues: CAISGDSNYGYTF.

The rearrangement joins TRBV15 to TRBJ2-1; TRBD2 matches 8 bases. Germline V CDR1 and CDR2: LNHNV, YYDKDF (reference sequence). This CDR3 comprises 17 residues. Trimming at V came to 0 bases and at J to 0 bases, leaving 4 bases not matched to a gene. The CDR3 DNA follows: TGTGCCACCAGCAGAGATGCGGGAGGCGTCTCCTACAATGAGCAGTTCTTC. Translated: CATSRDAGGVSYNEQFF.

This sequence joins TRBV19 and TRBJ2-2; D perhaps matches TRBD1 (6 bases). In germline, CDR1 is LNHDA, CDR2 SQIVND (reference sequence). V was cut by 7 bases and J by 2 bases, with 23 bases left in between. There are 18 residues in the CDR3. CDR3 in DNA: TGTGCCAGTACCACGGACAGATTGAGCAGATATAACACCGGGGAGCTGTTTTTT. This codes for CASTTDRLSRYNTGELFF.

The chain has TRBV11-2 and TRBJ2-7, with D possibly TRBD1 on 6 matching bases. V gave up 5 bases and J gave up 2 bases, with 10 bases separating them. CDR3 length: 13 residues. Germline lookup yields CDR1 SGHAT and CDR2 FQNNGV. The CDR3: CASSQDRTYEQYF. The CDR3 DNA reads TGTGCCAGCAGCCAGGACAGAACCTACGAGCAGTACTTC.

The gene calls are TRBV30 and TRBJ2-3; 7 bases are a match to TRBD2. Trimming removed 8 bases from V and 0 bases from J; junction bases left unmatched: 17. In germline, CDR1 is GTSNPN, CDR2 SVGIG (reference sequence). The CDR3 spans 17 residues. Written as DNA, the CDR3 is TGTGCCCCCCGGGCGGCGGGGGATCCGGCTAGCACAGATACGCAGTATTTT. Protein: CAPRAAGDPASTDTQYF.

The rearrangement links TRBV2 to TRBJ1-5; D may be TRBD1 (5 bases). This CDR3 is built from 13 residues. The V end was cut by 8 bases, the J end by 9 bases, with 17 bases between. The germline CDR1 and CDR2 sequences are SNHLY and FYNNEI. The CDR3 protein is CASHDQGRGPQHF. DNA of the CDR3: TGTGCCAGCCACGATCAGGGCCGAGGGCCCCAGCATTTT.

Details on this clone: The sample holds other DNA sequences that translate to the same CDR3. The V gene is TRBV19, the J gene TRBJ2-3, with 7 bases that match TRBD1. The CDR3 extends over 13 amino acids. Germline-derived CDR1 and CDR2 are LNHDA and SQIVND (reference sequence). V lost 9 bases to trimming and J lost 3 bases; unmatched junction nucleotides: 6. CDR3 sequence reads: CASRPRGTDTQYF. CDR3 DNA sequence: TGTGCCAGCAGGCCCAGGGGGACAGATACGCAGTATTTT.

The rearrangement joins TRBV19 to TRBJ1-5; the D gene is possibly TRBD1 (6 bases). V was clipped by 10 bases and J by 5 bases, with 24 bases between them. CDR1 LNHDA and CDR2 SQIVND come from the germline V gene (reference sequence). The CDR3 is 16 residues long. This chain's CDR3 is CATQIGGSRGDQPQHF. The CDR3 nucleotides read TGTGCCACCCAAATAGGGGGGAGCCGGGGGGATCAGCCCCAGCATTTT. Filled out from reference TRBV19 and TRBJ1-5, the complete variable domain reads DGGITQSPKYLFRKEGQNVTLSCEQNLNHDAMYWYRQDPGQGLRLIYYSQIVNDFQKGDIAEGYSVSREKKESFPLTVTSAQKNPTAFYLCATQIGGSRGDQPQHFGDGTRLSIL.

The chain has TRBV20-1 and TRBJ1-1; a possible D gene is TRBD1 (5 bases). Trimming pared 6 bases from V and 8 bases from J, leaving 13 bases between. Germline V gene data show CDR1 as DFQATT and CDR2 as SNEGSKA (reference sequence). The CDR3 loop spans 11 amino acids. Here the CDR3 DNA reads TGCAGTGCAAAAGGCGGGGGAGAAGCTTTCTTT. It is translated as CSAKGGGEAFF.

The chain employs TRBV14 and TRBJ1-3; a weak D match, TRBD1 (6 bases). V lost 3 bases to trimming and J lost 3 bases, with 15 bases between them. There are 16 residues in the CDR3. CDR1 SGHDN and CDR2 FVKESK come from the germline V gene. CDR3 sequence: CASSQRAARGGNTIYF. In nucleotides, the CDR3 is TGTGCCAGCAGCCAGCGTGCAGCCAGGGGTGGAAACACCATATATTTT.

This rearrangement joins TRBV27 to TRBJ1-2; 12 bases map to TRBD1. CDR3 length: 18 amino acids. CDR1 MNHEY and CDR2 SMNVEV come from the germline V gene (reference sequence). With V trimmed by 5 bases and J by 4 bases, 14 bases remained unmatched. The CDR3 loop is CASSPTLRDRGHVYGYTF. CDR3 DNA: TGTGCCAGCAGTCCGACACTCCGGGACAGGGGGCATGTCTATGGCTACACCTTC.

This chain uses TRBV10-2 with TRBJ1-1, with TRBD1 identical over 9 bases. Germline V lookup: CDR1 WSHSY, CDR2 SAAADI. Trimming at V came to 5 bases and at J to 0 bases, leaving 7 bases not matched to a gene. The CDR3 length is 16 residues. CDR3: CASSSGQGRLNTEAFF. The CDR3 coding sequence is TGCGCCAGCAGTTCGGGACAGGGAAGATTGAACACTGAAGCTTTCTTT.

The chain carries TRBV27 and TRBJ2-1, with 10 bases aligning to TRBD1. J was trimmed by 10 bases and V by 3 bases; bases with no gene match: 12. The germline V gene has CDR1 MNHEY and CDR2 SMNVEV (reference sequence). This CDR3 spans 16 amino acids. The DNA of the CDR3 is TGTGCCAGCAGTTTCTCCGACAGGGGGCGGACTAGCGAGCAGTTCTTC. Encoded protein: CASSFSDRGRTSEQFF.

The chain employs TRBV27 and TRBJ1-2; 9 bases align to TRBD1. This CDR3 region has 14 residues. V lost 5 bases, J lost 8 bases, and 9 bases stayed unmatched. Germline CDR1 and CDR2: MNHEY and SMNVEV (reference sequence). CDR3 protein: CASSPNRGPGGYTF. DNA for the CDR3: TGTGCCAGCAGTCCTAACAGGGGGCCTGGGGGCTACACCTTC.

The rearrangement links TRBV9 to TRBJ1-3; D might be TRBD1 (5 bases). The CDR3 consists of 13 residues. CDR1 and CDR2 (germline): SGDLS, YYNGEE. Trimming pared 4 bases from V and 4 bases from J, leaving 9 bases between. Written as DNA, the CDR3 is TGTGCCAGCAGCACGGGGGTAGGAAACACCATATATTTT. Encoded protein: CASSTGVGNTIYF.

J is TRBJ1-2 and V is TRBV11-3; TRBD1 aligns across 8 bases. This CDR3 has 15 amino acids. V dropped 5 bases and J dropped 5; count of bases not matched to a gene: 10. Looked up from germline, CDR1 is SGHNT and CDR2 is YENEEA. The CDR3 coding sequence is TGTGCCAGCAGCGCCCGGACAGGGTCAGGGTATGGCTACACCTTC. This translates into CASSARTGSGYGYTF.

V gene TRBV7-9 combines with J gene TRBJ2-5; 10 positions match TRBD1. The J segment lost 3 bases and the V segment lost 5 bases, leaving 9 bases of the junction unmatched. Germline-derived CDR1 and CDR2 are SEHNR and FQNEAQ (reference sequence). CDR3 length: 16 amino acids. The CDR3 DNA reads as TGTGCCAGCAGCACCGGGACAGGGGCGAAGAAAGAGACCCAGTACTTC. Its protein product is CASSTGTGAKKETQYF.

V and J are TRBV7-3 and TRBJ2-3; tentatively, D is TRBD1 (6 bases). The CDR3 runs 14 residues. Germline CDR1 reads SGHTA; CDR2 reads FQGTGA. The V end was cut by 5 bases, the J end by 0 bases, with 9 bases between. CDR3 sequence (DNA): TGTGCCAGCAGCGCCGGACAGAGCACAGATACGCAGTATTTT. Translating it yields CASSAGQSTDTQYF.

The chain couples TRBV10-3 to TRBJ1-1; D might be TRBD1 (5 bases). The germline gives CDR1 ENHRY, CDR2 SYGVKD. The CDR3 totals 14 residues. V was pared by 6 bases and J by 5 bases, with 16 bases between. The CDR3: CAIRTGTGETEAFF. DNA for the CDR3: TGTGCCATCAGAACCGGGACGGGGGAGACTGAAGCTTTCTTT.

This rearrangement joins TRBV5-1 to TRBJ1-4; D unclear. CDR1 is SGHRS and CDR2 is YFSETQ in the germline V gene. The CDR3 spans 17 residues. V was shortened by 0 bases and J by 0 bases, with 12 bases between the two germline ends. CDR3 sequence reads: CASSLGVTHATNEKLFF. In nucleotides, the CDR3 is TGCGCCAGCAGCTTGGGCGTGACTCATGCAACTAATGAAAAACTGTTTTTT.